This T cell receptor (beta chain) was recorded in a study of blood T cell repertoires in COVID-19. Study-wide background: Sources were T cells, B-cell-depleted T cells, or PBMCs; the material itself was cDNA or gDNA.

Using immunoSEQ multiplex PCR, the repertoire was profiled, and TCRdb retains in-frame clones only, with some absent. The sample lists 55,000 to 90,000 clones, 70% to 90% seen once, with about 1.4% in the top ten. J gave up 2 bases and V 10 bases, and 4 bases lay outside the gene matches. The CDR3 is 15 residues long. Germline-derived CDR1 and CDR2 are ENHRY and SYGVKD. Material for sequencing was peripheral blood. The gene calls are TRBV10-3 and TRBJ2-2; 13 bases align to TRBD2. This receptor was taken from a human donor in a cohort sampled during active COVID-19. Here the CDR3 DNA reads TGTGCCAGTGGACTAGCGGGAGTAAACACCGGGGAGCTGTTTTTT. Its protein is CASGLAGVNTGELFF.